This passage covers 27 T cell receptor beta chains from one sample sequenced in a study of identifying expanded T cells in peripheral blood. TCRdb's copy holds only in-frame clones and misses some; the assay was immunoSEQ multiplex PCR. The sample carries 70,000 to 100,000 clones, 70% to 90% recorded once. The sequencing sample was made of blood. The receptors shown here come from a person aged 18 to 75 in good health.

This clone was recorded once. Other DNA sequences within the sample encode an identical CDR3. Here the CDR3 reads CASSPGGNQPQHF. The CDR3 DNA follows: TGTGCCAGCTCACCGGGGGGCAATCAGCCCCAGCATTTT. This chain joins TRBV18 and TRBJ1-5; D is perhaps TRBD1 (5 bases). Per the germline V gene, CDR1 is KGHSH and CDR2 is LQKENI. The CDR3 spans 13 residues. Trimming cost V 3 bases and J 2 bases, with 5 bases left between them. Complete variable domain (other parts from reference TRBV18 and TRBJ1-5): NAGVMQNPRHLVRRRGQEARLRCSPMKGHSHVYWYRQLPEEGLKFMVYLQKENIIDESGMPKERFSAEFPKEGPSILRIQQVVRGDSAAYFCASSPGGNQPQHFGDGTRLSIL.

The J gene is TRBJ1-1, the V gene TRBV6-5; D is undetermined. V shed 3 bases and J shed 5 bases, with 16 bases lying between them. CDR3 length equals 15 residues. Germline V gene data show CDR1 as MNHEY and CDR2 as SVGAGI. CDR3 in DNA: TGTGCCAGCAGTTATTCGGCAGCGAGACGGACTGAAGCTTTCTTT. Translating it yields CASSYSAARRTEAFF.

V usage is TRBV9 and J usage is TRBJ1-4; D is uncertain. Per the germline V gene, CDR1 is SGDLS and CDR2 is YYNGEE. V lost 4 bases and J 0 bases, leaving 10 bases between the germline ends. The CDR3 has 15 amino acids. In DNA, the CDR3 is TGTGCCAGCAGCCTCCGGGGATCAACTAATGAAAAACTGTTTTTT. Its translation is CASSLRGSTNEKLFF.

The chain links TRBV9 to TRBJ2-3, with 13 bases fitting TRBD2. With V trimmed by 4 bases and J by 6 bases, 8 bases remained unmatched. This CDR3 comprises 16 residues. Germline V CDR1 and CDR2: SGDLS, YYNGEE. The CDR3 region is CASSTSLAGGHDTQYF. Written as DNA, the CDR3 is TGTGCCAGCAGCACCTCACTAGCGGGGGGGCATGATACGCAGTATTTT.

This clone was observed once. This chain links TRBV4-3 with TRBJ2-7; D remains unclear. Germline V CDR1 and CDR2: LGHNA, YSLEER. CDR3 size: 15 residues. The ends were cut back, 1 base at V and 4 bases at J, with 14 bases in the middle. CDR3 loop: CASSQGWPLTYEQYF. In nucleotides, the CDR3 is TGCGCCAGCAGCCAAGGGTGGCCCTTAACTTACGAGCAGTACTTC.

This chain links TRBV20-1 with TRBJ2-7; 8 bases are shared with TRBD1. CDR1 DFQATT and CDR2 SNEGSKA come from the germline V gene (reference sequence). Trimming removed 7 bases from V and 2 bases from J; junction bases left unmatched: 1. This CDR3 is 11 amino acids long. CDR3 sequence: CSVDRAYEQYF. In nucleotides, the CDR3 is TGCAGTGTGGACAGGGCCTACGAGCAGTACTTC.

The J gene is TRBJ1-1, the V gene TRBV5-4; no clear D. Trimming pared 4 bases from V and 10 bases from J, leaving 17 bases between. The length of the CDR3 is 13 residues. Looked up from germline, CDR1 is SGHNT and CDR2 is YYREEE (reference sequence). As DNA, the CDR3 is TGTGCCAGCAGCCCCTCTGGGCGGGAGGTAGCTTTCTTT. This encodes CASSPSGREVAFF.

The chain joins TRBV7-2 to TRBJ1-2, with unresolved D. Germline V gives CDR1 SGHTA, CDR2 FQGNSA. The CDR3 loop spans 15 amino acids. Trimming cost V 1 base and J 4 bases, with 13 bases left between them. CDR3 amino acids: CASSLGFDKAYGYTF. CDR3 DNA: TGTGCCAGCAGCTTAGGTTTTGACAAGGCCTATGGCTACACCTTC.

The sample holds a few counts of this clone. The chain couples TRBV7-2 to TRBJ1-6; D is unclear. The CDR3 has 15 amino acids. Germline CDR1 is SGHTA and CDR2 is FQGNSA. Trimming took 1 base from V and 2 from J, leaving 6 bases between them. The chain's CDR3 is CASSLGPAYNSPLHF. For the CDR3, the DNA is TGTGCCAGCAGCTTAGGCCCAGCCTATAATTCACCCCTCCACTTT.

The genes are TRBV7-6 and TRBJ1-6; D gene unclear. The CDR3 length is 13 residues. Between the trimmed V and J ends, which lost 1 base and 7 bases, there was a span of 5 bases. The germline V gene encodes CDR1 SGHVS and CDR2 FNYEAQ. The DNA of the CDR3 is TGTGCCAGCAGCTTAGGTGAAAATTCACCCCTCCACTTT. Protein product: CASSLGENSPLHF.

The chain links TRBV4-1 to TRBJ2-7, with 8 bases matching TRBD1. Germline loops: CDR1 MGHRA, CDR2 YSYEKL. This CDR3 has 15 residues. The ends lost 4 bases at V and 0 bases at J; junction bases unmatched: 5. The CDR3 coding sequence is TGCGCCAGCAGCCCCGGACAGGGTCCCTCCTACGAGCAGTACTTC. Translation: CASSPGQGPSYEQYF.

The V gene is TRBV27, the J gene TRBJ1-2, with D maybe TRBD1 (6 bases). The germline V gene encodes CDR1 MNHEY and CDR2 SMNVEV (reference sequence). V was pared by 0 bases and J by 6 bases, with 8 bases between. This CDR3 region has 13 residues. The CDR3 sequence: CASSLSGGHGYTF. The CDR3 DNA reads as TGTGCCAGCAGTTTATCAGGGGGGCATGGCTACACCTTC.

The CDR3: CASSLGASHGNTIYF. As DNA, the CDR3 is TGTGCCAGCAGCTTAGGGGCCAGCCATGGAAACACCATATATTTT. The chain is built from TRBV7-2 and TRBJ1-3; D is unresolved. CDR1 is SGHTA and CDR2 is FQGNSA in the germline V gene. The CDR3 totals 15 residues. V was pared by 1 base and J by 3 bases, with 10 bases between.

CDR3 in amino acids: CASSRSSGNTEAFF. The CDR3 nucleotides read TGTGCCAGCAGTCGTAGTAGCGGGAACACTGAAGCTTTCTTT. The chain couples TRBV9 to TRBJ1-1; D gene unclear. V was pared by 5 bases and J by 1 base, with 12 bases between. CDR1 and CDR2 from the germline V gene are SGDLS and YYNGEE. The CDR3 spans 14 residues.

The chain couples TRBV10-1 to TRBJ2-1; 7 bases are a match to TRBD1. The CDR3 consists of 18 residues. Germline V lookup: CDR1 WNHNN, CDR2 SYGVQD (reference sequence). V shed 0 bases and J 0 bases; nucleotides not matched to a gene: 8. CDR3 in amino acids: CASSESLLTGSSYNEQFF. CDR3 DNA sequence: TGCGCCAGCAGTGAGTCCCTTTTGACAGGGAGCTCCTACAATGAGCAGTTCTTC.

The chain combines TRBV18 with TRBJ1-6; TRBD1 aligns across 7 bases. This CDR3 comprises 14 residues. Looked up from germline, CDR1 is KGHSH and CDR2 is LQKENI. The V gene end was trimmed by 3 bases and the J gene end by 10 bases; junction bases not matched to a gene: 6. CDR3: CASSPGRGDSPLHF. The CDR3 nucleotides read TGTGCCAGCTCACCGGGCAGGGGGGACTCACCCCTCCACTTT.

J is TRBJ1-1 and V is TRBV7-9; 10 bases align to TRBD1. Germline V gene data show CDR1 as SEHNR and CDR2 as FQNEAQ (reference sequence). Unmatched junction bases numbered 12, after V lost 5 bases and J lost 3 bases. The CDR3 is 17 residues long. CDR3 DNA sequence: TGTGCCAGCAGCGCCGGGACAGGGGATTTTGTGGACACTGAAGCTTTCTTT. Residues: CASSAGTGDFVDTEAFF.

This sequence joins TRBV7-2 and TRBJ1-1; 10 positions match TRBD1. CDR1 is SGHTA and CDR2 is FQGNSA in the germline V gene. The CDR3 extends over 17 amino acids. The V and J ends lost 5 bases and 0 bases, in that order; junction bases with no gene match: 9. CDR3 in DNA: TGTGCCAGCAGCCCCGCCGACAGGGGGCGTTTGAACACTGAAGCTTTCTTT. This encodes CASSPADRGRLNTEAFF. The full variable domain, rest sourced from reference TRBV7-2 and TRBJ1-1, is GAGVSQSPSNKVTEKGKDVELRCDPISGHTALYWYRQSLGQGLEFLIYFQGNSAPDKSGLPSDRFSAERTGGSVSTLTIQRTQQEDSAVYLCASSPADRGRLNTEAFFGQGTRLTVV.

The rearrangement joins TRBV7-9 to TRBJ1-2; TRBD1 might be the D (5 bases). CDR1 and CDR2 from the germline V gene are SEHNR and FQNEAQ (reference sequence). The CDR3 consists of 12 residues. The V gene lost 1 base and the J gene lost 10 bases, with 10 bases spanning the gap. The CDR3 sequence: CASSLDEGPYTF. Written as DNA, the CDR3 is TGTGCCAGCAGCTTAGATGAGGGACCCTACACCTTC.

This clone was recorded once. The CDR3 protein is CAWSPSGNEAFF. In nucleotides, the CDR3 is TGTGCCTGGAGTCCTTCCGGGAATGAAGCTTTCTTT. The chain joins TRBV30 to TRBJ1-1; D gene uncertain. The CDR3 runs to 12 residues. Looked up from germline, CDR1 is GTSNPN and CDR2 is SVGIG (reference sequence). The germline V and J ends were trimmed by 2 bases and 7 bases, with 11 bases remaining between them. Drawing the rest from reference TRBV30 and TRBJ1-1, the complete variable domain is SQTIHQWPATLVQPVGSPLSLECTVEGTSNPNLYWYRQAAGRGLQLLFYSVGIGQISSEVPQNLSASRPQDRQFILSSKKLLLSDSGFYLCAWSPSGNEAFFGQGTRLTVV.

The chain has TRBV6-5 and TRBJ2-7; tentative D call: TRBD1 (6 bases). The CDR3 runs to 14 residues. V was shortened by 5 bases and J by 4 bases, with 15 bases between the two germline ends. Germline V gene data show CDR1 as MNHEY and CDR2 as SVGAGI. CDR3 loop: CASSPGDKPYEQYF. As DNA, the CDR3 is TGTGCCAGCAGTCCCGGGGACAAGCCGTACGAGCAGTACTTC.

The chain joins TRBV4-1 to TRBJ2-7, with D maybe TRBD2 (7 bases). V lost 2 bases and J 4 bases, leaving 21 bases between the germline ends. Germline V gene sequence: CDR1 MGHRA, CDR2 YSYEKL. The CDR3 is 17 residues long. The CDR3 loop is CASSQSPAVGGTYEQYF. For the CDR3, the DNA is TGCGCCAGCAGCCAATCTCCGGCGGTGGGGGGGACATACGAGCAGTACTTC.

V is TRBV30 and J is TRBJ1-1; D is uncertain. CDR3 length equals 16 residues. CDR1 and CDR2 from the germline V gene are GTSNPN and SVGIG (reference sequence). The germline V and J ends were trimmed by 3 bases and 7 bases, with 24 bases remaining between them. The CDR3 DNA reads TGTGCCTGGAGCCTACTCGGTACTGGTACACAGCTTGAAGCTTTCTTT. Translating it yields CAWSLLGTGTQLEAFF.

The chain is built from TRBV19 and TRBJ2-1, with 9 bases matching TRBD2. The germline CDR1 and CDR2 sequences are LNHDA and SQIVND (reference sequence). J gave up 0 bases and V 5 bases, and 2 bases lay outside the gene matches. The CDR3 consists of 15 residues. The CDR3 spells CASSRGGASYNEQFF. Here the CDR3 DNA reads TGTGCCAGTAGTCGCGGGGGGGCCTCCTACAATGAGCAGTTCTTC.

The chain combines TRBV19 with TRBJ2-2; 8 positions agree with TRBD1. J was trimmed by 6 bases and V by 3 bases; bases with no gene match: 3. CDR3 size: 14 residues. The germline CDR1 and CDR2 sequences are LNHDA and SQIVND (reference sequence). The CDR3 coding sequence is TGTGCCAGTAGTATGTTACAGGGGGCCGGGGAGCTGTTTTTT. Residues: CASSMLQGAGELFF. Full variable domain (remainder filled in from reference TRBV19 and TRBJ2-2): DGGITQSPKYLFRKEGQNVTLSCEQNLNHDAMYWYRQDPGQGLRLIYYSQIVNDFQKGDIAEGYSVSREKKESFPLTVTSAQKNPTAFYLCASSMLQGAGELFFGEGSRLTVL.

The chain combines TRBV29-1 with TRBJ2-3, with 8 bases that match TRBD1. CDR1 is SQVTM, CDR2 ANQGSEA, per germline. The CDR3 has 15 residues. After removal of 7 bases from V and 3 bases from J, the junction contained 12 bases not matched to a gene. This CDR3 is CSGSVGQGTTDTQYF. CDR3 nucleotides: TGCAGCGGATCTGTTGGACAGGGAACAACAGATACGCAGTATTTT.

V and J are TRBV6-1 and TRBJ2-7; the D gene is possibly TRBD2 (7 bases). V was shortened by 2 bases and J by 2 bases, with 19 bases between the two germline ends. Germline values: CDR1 MNHNS, CDR2 SASEGT. The CDR3 has 17 residues. CDR3 protein: CASSERLGGAVTYEQYF. The CDR3 nucleotides are TGTGCCAGCAGTGAAAGACTGGGGGGGGCAGTTACCTACGAGCAGTACTTC.